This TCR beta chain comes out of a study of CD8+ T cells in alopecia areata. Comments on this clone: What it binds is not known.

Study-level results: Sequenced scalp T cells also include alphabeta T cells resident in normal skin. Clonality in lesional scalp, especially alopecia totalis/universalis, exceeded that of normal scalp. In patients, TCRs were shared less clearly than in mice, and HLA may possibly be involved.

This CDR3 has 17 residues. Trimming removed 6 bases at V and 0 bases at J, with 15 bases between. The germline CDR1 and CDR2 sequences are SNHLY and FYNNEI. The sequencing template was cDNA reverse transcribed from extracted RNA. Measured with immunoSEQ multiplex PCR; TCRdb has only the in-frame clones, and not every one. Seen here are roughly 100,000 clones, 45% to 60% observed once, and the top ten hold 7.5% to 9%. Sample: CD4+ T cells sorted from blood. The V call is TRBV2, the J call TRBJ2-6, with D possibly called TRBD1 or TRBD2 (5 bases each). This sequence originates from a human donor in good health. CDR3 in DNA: TGTGCCAGCAGGAGGGGTGCATCAAGCTCTGGGGCCAACGTCCTGACTTTC. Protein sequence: CASRRGASSSGANVLTF.